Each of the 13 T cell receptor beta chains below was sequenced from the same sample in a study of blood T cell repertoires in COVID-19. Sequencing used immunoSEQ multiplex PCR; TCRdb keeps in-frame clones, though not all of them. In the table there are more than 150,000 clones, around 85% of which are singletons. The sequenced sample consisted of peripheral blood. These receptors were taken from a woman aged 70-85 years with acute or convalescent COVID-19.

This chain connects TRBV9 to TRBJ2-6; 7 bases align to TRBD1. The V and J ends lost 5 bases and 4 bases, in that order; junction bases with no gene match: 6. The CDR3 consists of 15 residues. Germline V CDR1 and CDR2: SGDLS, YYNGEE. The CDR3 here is CASRKTGAGANVLTF. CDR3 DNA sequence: TGTGCCAGCAGGAAAACAGGGGCCGGGGCCAACGTCCTGACTTTC.

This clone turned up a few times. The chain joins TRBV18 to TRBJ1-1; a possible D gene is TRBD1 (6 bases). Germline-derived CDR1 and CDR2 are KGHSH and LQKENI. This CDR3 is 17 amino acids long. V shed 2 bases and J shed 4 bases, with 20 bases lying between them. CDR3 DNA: TGTGCCAGCTCACCATTTCCCGTTGACAGGATTCTCACTGAAGCTTTCTTT. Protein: CASSPFPVDRILTEAFF.

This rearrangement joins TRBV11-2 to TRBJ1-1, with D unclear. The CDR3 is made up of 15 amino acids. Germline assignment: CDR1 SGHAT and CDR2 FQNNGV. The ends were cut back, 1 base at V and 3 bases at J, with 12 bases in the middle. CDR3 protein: CASSLGGLGDTEAFF. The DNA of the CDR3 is TGTGCCAGCAGCTTAGGAGGGTTGGGTGACACTGAAGCTTTCTTT.

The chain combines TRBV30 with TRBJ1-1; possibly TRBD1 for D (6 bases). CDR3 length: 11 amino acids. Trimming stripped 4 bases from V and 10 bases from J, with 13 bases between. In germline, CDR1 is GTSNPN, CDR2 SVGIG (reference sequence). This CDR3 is CAWNQQGPAFF. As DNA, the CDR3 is TGTGCCTGGAACCAACAGGGCCCAGCTTTCTTT.

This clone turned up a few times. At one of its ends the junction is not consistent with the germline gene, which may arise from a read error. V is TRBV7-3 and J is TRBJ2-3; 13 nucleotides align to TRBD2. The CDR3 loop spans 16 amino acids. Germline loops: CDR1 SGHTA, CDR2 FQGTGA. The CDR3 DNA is TGTGCCAGCAGCCCGAGTCCGGGACTAGCGGGATCGTACCTCTCTTTT. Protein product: CASSPSPGLAGSYLSF.

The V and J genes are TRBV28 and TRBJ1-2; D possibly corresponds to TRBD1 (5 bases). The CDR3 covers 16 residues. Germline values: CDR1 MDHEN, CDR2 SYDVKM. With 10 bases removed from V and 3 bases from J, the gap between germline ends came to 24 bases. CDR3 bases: TGTGCCACCACTTTCTGGGGAGGGGAGCGGGACTATGGCTACACCTTC. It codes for CATTFWGGERDYGYTF.

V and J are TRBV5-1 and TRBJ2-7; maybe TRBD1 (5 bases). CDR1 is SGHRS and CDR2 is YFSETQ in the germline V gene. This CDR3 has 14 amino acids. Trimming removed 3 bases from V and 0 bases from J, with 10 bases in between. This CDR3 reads CASSWTPDSYEQYF. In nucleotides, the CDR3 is TGCGCCAGCAGCTGGACACCAGACTCCTACGAGCAGTACTTC.

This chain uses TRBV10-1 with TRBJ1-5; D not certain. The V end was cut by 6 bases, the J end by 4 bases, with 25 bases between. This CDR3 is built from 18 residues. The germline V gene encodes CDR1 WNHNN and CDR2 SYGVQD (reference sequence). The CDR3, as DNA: TGCGCCAGCAGCCCGGAGACCTTACCTGTCACCCCGAATCAGCCCCAGCATTTT. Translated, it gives CASSPETLPVTPNQPQHF.

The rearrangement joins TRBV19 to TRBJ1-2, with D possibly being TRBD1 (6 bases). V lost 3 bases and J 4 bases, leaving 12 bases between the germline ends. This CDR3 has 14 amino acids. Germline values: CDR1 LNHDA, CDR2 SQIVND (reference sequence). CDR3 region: CASSIFGQFYGYTF. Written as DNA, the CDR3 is TGTGCCAGTAGTATTTTCGGACAGTTCTATGGCTACACCTTC.

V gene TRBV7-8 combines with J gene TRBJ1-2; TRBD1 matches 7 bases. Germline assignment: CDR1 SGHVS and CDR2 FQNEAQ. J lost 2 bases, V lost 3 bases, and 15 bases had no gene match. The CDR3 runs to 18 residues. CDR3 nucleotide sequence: TGTGCCAGCAGCTTGCCACCGGCCCCCTGGGACAGAAACTATGGCTACACCTTC. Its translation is CASSLPPAPWDRNYGYTF.

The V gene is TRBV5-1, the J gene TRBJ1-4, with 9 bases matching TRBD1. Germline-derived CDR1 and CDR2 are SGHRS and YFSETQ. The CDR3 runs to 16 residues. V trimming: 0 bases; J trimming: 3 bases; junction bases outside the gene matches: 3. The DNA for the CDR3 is TGCGCCAGCAGCTTGGGGGACAGGGTGGCTAATGAAAAACTGTTTTTT. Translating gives CASSLGDRVANEKLFF.

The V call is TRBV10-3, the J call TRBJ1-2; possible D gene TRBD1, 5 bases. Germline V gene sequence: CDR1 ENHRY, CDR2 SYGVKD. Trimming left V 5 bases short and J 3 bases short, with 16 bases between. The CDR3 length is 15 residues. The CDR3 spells CAISFRATVDYGYTF. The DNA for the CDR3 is TGTGCCATCAGTTTCCGGGCGACAGTGGACTATGGCTACACCTTC.

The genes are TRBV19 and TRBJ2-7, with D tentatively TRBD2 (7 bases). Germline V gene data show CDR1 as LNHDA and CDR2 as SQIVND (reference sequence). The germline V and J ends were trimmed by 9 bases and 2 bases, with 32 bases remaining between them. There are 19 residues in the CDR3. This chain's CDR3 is CASTPGAVGGAGAPYEQYF. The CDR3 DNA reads TGTGCCAGCACCCCTGGGGCGGTGGGGGGGGCGGGGGCCCCCTACGAGCAGTACTTC. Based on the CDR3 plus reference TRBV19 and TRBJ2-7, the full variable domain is DGGITQSPKYLFRKEGQNVTLSCEQNLNHDAMYWYRQDPGQGLRLIYYSQIVNDFQKGDIAEGYSVSREKKESFPLTVTSAQKNPTAFYLCASTPGAVGGAGAPYEQYFGPGTRLTVT.